This T cell receptor beta chain was documented in a study of OX40 agonist ivuxolimab in advanced cancers. The overall study: Patients were given ivuxolimab, an antibody that agonizes OX40 (CD134).

Sequencing used immunoSEQ multiplex PCR; TCRdb keeps in-frame clones, though not all of them. The sample has about 72,000 clones, 80% to 90% seen once. Germline V CDR1 and CDR2: KGHSH, LQKENI. The CDR3 covers 15 residues. With 7 bases clipped from V and 1 base from J, the junction kept 7 bases outside the gene matches. Regarding the study as a whole: With doses of 0.1-3.0 mg/kg, partial responders showed among the lowest clonal expansion.

Regarding this clone: Its antigen is undetermined.

Specimen: CD4+ or CD8+ T cells sorted from blood, collected in a trial of the OX40 agonist ivuxolimab. The TCR originated in an adult with an advanced solid tumor such as melanoma, head and neck, liver or kidney cancer. V and J are TRBV18 and TRBJ2-3, with TRBD1 matching 8 bases. The CDR3 sequence: CASLLQGAGTDTQYF. CDR3 bases: TGTGCCAGCTTACTTCAGGGGGCAGGCACAGATACGCAGTATTTT.